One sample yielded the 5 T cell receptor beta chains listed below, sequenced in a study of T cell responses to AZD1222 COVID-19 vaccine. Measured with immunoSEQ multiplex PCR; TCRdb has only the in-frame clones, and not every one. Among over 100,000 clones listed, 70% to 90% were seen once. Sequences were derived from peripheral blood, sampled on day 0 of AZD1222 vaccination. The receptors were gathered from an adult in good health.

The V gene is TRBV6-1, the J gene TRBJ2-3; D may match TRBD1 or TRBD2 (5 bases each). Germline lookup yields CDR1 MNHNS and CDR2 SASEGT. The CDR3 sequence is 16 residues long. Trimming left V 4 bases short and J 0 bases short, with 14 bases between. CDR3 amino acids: CASSGSWGISTDTQYF. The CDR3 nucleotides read TGTGCCAGCAGTGGGTCGTGGGGGATTAGCACAGATACGCAGTATTTT.

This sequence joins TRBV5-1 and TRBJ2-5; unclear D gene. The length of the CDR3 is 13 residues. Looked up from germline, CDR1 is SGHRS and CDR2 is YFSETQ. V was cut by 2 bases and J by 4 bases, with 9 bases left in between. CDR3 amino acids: CASSFGDRETQYF. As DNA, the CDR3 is TGCGCCAGCAGCTTTGGGGATCGAGAGACCCAGTACTTC.

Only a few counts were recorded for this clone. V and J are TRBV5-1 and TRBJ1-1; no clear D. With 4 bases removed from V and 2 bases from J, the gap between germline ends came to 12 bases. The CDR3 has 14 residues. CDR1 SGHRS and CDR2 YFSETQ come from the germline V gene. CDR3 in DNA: TGCGCCAGCAGCCCCCAGGAAATTAACACTGAAGCTTTCTTT. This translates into CASSPQEINTEAFF.

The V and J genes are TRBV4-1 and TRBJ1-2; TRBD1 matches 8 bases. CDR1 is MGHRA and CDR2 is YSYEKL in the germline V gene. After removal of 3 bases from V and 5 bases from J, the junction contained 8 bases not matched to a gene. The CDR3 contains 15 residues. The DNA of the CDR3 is TGCGCCAGCAGCCATGGACAGGGTAGAGGTTATGGCTACACCTTC. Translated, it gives CASSHGQGRGYGYTF.

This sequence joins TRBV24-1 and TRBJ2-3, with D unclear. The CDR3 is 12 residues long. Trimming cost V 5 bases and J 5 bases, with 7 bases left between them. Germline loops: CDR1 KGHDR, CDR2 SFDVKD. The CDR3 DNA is TGTGCCACCAGTGCCGCTGGAGATACGCAGTATTTT. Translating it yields CATSAAGDTQYF.